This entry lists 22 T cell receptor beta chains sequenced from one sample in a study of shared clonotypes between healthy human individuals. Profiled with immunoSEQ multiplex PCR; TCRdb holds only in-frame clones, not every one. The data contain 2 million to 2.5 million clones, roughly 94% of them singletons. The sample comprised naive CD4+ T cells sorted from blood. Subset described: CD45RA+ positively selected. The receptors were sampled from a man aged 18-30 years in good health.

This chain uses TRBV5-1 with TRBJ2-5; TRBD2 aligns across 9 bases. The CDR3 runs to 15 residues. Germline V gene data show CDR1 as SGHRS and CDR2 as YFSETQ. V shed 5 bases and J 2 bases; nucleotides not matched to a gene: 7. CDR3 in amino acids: CASSVATSGQETQYF. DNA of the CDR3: TGCGCCAGCAGTGTGGCGACTAGCGGACAAGAGACCCAGTACTTC.

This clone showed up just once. This chain's CDR3 is CASSGISGRSYNEQFF. CDR3 bases: TGTGCCAGCAGTGGAATTAGCGGGAGGTCTTACAATGAGCAGTTCTTC. The V gene is TRBV2, the J gene TRBJ2-1; 10 nucleotides agree with TRBD2. The CDR3 runs to 16 residues. In germline, CDR1 is SNHLY, CDR2 FYNNEI. V dropped 4 bases and J dropped 4; count of bases not matched to a gene: 7.

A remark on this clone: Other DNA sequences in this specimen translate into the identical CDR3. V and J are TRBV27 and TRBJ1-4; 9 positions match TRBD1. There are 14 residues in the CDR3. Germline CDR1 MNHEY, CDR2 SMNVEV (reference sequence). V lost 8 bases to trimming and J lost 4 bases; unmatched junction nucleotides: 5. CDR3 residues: CASSSTGGNEKLFF. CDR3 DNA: TGTGCCAGCTCGTCGACAGGGGGTAATGAAAAACTGTTTTTT.

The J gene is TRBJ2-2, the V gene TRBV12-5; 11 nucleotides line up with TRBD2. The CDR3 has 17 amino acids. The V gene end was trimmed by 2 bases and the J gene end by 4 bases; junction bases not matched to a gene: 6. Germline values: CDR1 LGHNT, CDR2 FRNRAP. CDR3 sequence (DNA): TGTGCTAGTGGTTTGACTCCACTAGCGGGAGTCACCGGGGAGCTGTTTTTT. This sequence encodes CASGLTPLAGVTGELFF.

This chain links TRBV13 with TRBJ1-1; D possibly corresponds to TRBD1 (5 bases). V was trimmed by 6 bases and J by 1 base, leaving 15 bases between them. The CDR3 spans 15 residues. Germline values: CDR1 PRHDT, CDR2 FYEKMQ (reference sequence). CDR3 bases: TGTGCCAGCAGTTCCCCATTGAGGGGGAACACTGAAGCTTTCTTT. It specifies CASSSPLRGNTEAFF.

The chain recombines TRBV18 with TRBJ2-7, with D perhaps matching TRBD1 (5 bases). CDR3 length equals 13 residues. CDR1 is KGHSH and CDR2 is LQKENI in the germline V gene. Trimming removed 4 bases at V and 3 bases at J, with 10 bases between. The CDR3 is CASSRGRDYEQYF. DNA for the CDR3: TGTGCCAGCTCACGCGGCAGGGACTACGAGCAGTACTTC.

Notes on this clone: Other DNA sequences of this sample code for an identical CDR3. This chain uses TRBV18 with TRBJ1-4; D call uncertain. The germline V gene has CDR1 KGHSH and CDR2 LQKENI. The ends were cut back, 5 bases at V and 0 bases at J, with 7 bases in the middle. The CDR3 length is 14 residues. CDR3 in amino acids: CASSSGTTNEKLFF. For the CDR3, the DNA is TGTGCCAGCTCATCCGGGACAACTAATGAAAAACTGTTTTTT.

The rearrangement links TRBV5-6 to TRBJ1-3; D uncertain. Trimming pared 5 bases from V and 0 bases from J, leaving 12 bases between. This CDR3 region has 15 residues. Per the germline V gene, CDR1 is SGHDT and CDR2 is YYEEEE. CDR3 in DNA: TGTGCCAGCAGGATAGCCGGTAGCTCTGGAAACACCATATATTTT. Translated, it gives CASRIAGSSGNTIYF.

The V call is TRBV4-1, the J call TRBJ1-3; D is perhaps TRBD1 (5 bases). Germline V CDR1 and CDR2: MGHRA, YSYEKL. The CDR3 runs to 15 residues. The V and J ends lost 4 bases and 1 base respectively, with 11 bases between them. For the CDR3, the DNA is TGCGCCAGCAGCCCACGCGACAGTTCTGGAAACACCATATATTTT. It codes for CASSPRDSSGNTIYF.

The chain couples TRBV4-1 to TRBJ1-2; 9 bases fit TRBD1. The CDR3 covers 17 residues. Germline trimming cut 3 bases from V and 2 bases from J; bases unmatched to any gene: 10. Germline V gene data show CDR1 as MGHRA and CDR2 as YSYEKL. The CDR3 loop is CASSHEPGQGKNYGYTF. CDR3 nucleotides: TGCGCCAGCAGCCATGAACCGGGACAGGGAAAAAACTATGGCTACACCTTC.

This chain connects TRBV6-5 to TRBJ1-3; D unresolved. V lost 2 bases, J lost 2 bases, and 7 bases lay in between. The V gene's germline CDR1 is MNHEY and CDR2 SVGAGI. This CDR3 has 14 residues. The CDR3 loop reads CASSYAGAGNTIYF. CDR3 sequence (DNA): TGTGCCAGCAGTTACGCCGGGGCTGGAAACACCATATATTTT.

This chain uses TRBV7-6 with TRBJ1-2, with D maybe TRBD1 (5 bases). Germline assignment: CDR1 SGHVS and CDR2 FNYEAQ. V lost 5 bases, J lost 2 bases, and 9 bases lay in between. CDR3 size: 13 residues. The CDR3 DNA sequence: TGTGCCAGCAGCCAACAGGAGAACTATGGCTACACCTTC. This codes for CASSQQENYGYTF.

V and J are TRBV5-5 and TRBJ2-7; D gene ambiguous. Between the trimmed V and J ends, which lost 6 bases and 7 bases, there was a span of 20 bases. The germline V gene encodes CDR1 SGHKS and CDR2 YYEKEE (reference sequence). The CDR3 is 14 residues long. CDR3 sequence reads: CASTPPGSSAEQYF. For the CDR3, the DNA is TGTGCCAGCACTCCACCAGGTTCCTCGGCGGAGCAGTACTTC.

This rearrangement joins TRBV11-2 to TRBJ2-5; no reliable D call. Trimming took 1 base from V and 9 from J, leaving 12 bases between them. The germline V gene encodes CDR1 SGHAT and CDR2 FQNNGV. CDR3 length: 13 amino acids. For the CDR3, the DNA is TGTGCCAGCAGCTTAGTTGGTTCAACGGCCCAGTACTTC. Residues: CASSLVGSTAQYF.

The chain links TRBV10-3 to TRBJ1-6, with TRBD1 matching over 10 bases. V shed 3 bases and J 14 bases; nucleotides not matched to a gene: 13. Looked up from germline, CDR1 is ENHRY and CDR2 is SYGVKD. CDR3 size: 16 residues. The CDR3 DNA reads TGTGCCATCAGTGAAGCGGACAGGGGGAGAGATTCGGCCCTCCACTTT. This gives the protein CAISEADRGRDSALHF.

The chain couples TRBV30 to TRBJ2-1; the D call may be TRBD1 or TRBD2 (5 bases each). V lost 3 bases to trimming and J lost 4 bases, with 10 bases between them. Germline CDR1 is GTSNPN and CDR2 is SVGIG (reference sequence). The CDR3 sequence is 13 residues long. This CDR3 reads CAWRGDLYNEQFF. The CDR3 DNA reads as TGTGCCTGGAGAGGGGACCTTTACAATGAGCAGTTCTTC.

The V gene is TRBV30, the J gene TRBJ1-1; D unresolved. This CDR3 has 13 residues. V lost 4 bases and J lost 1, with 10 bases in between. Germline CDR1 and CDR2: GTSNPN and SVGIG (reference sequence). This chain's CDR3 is CAWTPLQNTEAFF. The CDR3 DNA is TGTGCCTGGACTCCGTTACAGAACACTGAAGCTTTCTTT.

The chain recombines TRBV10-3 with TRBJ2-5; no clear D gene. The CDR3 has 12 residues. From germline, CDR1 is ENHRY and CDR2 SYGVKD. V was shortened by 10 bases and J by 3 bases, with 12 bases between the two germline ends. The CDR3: CASRTGEETQYF. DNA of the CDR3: TGTGCCAGCCGAACCGGCGAAGAGACCCAGTACTTC.

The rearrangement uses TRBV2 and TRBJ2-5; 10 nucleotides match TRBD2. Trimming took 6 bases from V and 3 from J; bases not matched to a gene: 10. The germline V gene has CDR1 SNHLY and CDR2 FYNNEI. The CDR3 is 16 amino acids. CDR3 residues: CASRRASGGSEETQYF. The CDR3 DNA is TGTGCCAGCAGAAGGGCTAGCGGGGGTAGTGAAGAGACCCAGTACTTC.

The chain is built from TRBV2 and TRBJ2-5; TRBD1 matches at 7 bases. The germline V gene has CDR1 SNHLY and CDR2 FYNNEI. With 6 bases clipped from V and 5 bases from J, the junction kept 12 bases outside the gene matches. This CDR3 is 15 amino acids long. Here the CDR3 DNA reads TGTGCCAGCAGGATGACAGGGCGGTGGGGGGAGACCCAGTACTTC. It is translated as CASRMTGRWGETQYF.

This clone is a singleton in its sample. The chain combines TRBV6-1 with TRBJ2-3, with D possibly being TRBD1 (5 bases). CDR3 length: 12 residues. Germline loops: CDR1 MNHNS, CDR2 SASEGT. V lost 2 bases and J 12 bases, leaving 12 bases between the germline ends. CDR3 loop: CASSEYAGIQYF. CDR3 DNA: TGTGCCAGCAGTGAATATGCAGGGATCCAGTATTTT.

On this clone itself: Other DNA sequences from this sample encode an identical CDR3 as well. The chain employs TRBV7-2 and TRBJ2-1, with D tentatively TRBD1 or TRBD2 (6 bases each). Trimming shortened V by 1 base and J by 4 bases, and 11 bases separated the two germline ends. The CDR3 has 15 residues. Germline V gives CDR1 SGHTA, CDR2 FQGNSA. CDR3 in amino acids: CASSLGGGPYNEQFF. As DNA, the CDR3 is TGTGCCAGCAGCTTAGGAGGGGGGCCGTACAATGAGCAGTTCTTC.